This T cell receptor beta chain emerged from a study of blood T cell repertoires in COVID-19. Study-wide context: COVID-19 samples from acute and convalescent phases originated in the United States, Italy and Spain.

Clones were sequenced by immunoSEQ multiplex PCR, and TCRdb holds only the in-frame ones, with some missing. The repertoire holds about 40,000 clones, with about 80% as singletons. The clonotype was recovered from a human donor with acute or convalescent COVID-19. The donor label of this sample is uncertain. The specimen sequenced was peripheral blood.

The chain's CDR3 is CASDLGQGLIEGGYTF. The CDR3 DNA follows: TGTGCCAGCGACTTGGGGCAGGGACTGATTGAGGGTGGCTACACCTTC. This rearrangement joins TRBV7-9 to TRBJ1-2; TRBD1 might be the D (5 bases). Trimming took 8 bases from V and 7 from J, leaving 26 bases between them. Germline loops: CDR1 SEHNR, CDR2 FQNEAQ (reference sequence). The CDR3 is 16 amino acids.